This TCR beta chain emerged from a study of T cells expressing NK-cell markers. Across the study: All TCR beta repertoires analysed originated from sorted CD3+CD56+NKG2C+, CD3+CD56+NKG2C- and CD3+CD56-NKG2C+ T cells. Study-wide results and limits: Dominant NKG2C+ clonotypes were found to form about 1.0-7.0% of CD8+ T cells in six donors. There remained a lack of clarity about HCMV specificity of expanded NKG2C+ T cell clones. The CD3+CD56-NKG2C+ fraction of several donors was also led by these clonotypes.

The CDR3 runs to 12 residues. One entry per CDR3 protein, without DNA, is what TCRdb gives after re-calling the 5' RACE reads. This sample's table has some 390,000 distinct CDR3 sequences. Turning to this clonotype: Its antigen is not identified.

The genes are TRBV12-3 or TRBV12-4 and TRBJ2-1; there is no DNA to check the TCRdb D call of TRBD1. Sequencing was performed on blood T cells: a sorted CD56 or NKG2C T cell subset, CD4+ or CD8+ T cells, or bulk PBMC T cells (not recorded which). The TCR comes from a woman aged 45-60 years in good health. The CDR3: CASRGQVNEQFF.